This T cell receptor beta chain was observed in a study of PD-1 blockade in mismatch repair-deficient tumors. Study information: Patients had over ten mismatch repair-deficient cancer types and were previously treated and progressing.

The germline gives CDR1 SGHNT, CDR2 YENEEA. The CDR3 is 15 amino acids. After removal of 5 bases from V and 6 bases from J, the junction contained 8 bases not matched to a gene. Every patient had mismatch repair deficiency by PCR or immunohistochemistry. TCRs were sequenced from three patients responding to pembrolizumab. TCRdb's copy holds only in-frame clones and misses some; the assay was immunoSEQ multiplex PCR. The sample holds tens of thousands of clones, about 87% seen once. The sequence was obtained from an adult with mismatch repair-deficient cancer. This rearrangement joins TRBV11-3 to TRBJ2-7, with 12 bases matching TRBD2. The sample in question was peripheral blood, obtained 52 weeks after starting pembrolizumab. This CDR3 reads CASSQVTSGSVEQYF. The CDR3 bases are TGTGCCAGCAGCCAAGTGACTAGCGGGAGTGTCGAGCAGTACTTC.